Shown below are 11 T cell receptor beta chains from a single sample sequenced in a study of OX40 agonist ivuxolimab in advanced cancers. Assay used: immunoSEQ multiplex PCR; TCRdb lists only in-frame clones, some missing. The sample yields approximately 70,000 clones, 82% seen once. Specimen: CD4+ or CD8+ T cells sorted from blood, collected in a trial of the OX40 agonist ivuxolimab. The receptors stem from an adult with an advanced solid tumor such as melanoma, head and neck, liver or kidney cancer.

The chain uses TRBV6-5 and TRBJ1-1, with 9 nucleotides matching TRBD1. V shed 4 bases and J 5 bases; nucleotides not matched to a gene: 5. CDR1 MNHEY and CDR2 SVGAGI come from the germline V gene. This CDR3 region has 14 residues. CDR3 bases: TGTGCCAGCAGTTTGACAGGGGGTAGGACTGAAGCTTTCTTT. This encodes CASSLTGGRTEAFF.

The chain carries TRBV14 and TRBJ2-1, with D uncertain. The length of the CDR3 is 16 residues. Germline V lookup: CDR1 SGHDN, CDR2 FVKESK. V was shortened by 5 bases and J by 6 bases, with 20 bases between the two germline ends. CDR3 residues: CASSKLADPRSNEQFF. CDR3 sequence (DNA): TGTGCCAGCAGCAAACTTGCGGACCCCCGATCCAATGAGCAGTTCTTC.

The rearrangement uses TRBV30 and TRBJ1-2; TRBD1 is a possible D gene (6 bases). The CDR3 has 15 residues. V gave up 5 bases and J gave up 4 bases, with 20 bases separating them. Germline values: CDR1 GTSNPN, CDR2 SVGIG (reference sequence). The CDR3, as DNA: TGTGCCTGGTCGCTCCGGAGGGGGGAATTCTATGGCTACACCTTC. This translates into CAWSLRRGEFYGYTF.

The rearrangement joins TRBV2 to TRBJ1-3; TRBD1 matches at 8 bases. From germline, CDR1 is SNHLY and CDR2 FYNNEI. The CDR3 contains 15 residues. With 6 bases clipped from V and 0 bases from J, the junction kept 4 bases outside the gene matches. CDR3 bases: TGTGCCAGCAGACAGACAGGGGCCTCTGGAAACACCATATATTTT. Protein: CASRQTGASGNTIYF.

V gene TRBV21-1 combines with J gene TRBJ2-3; the table assigns TRBD2, which was not confirmed against the DNA. TRBV21-1 is a pseudogene locus. This CDR3 comprises 19 residues. The CDR3 reads CASSKDREGTDGATDTQYF. Written as DNA, the CDR3 is TGTGCCAGCAGCAAAGACAGGGAGGGCACCGATGGGGCCACAGATACGCAGTATTTT.

This chain connects TRBV29-1 to TRBJ1-2; D remains unclear. Trimming removed 3 bases from V and 5 bases from J, with 25 bases in between. Germline V gene lookup returns CDR1 SQVTM and CDR2 ANQGSEA. The CDR3 is 17 amino acids. The CDR3 here is CSVERTALGGKGYGYTF. For the CDR3, the DNA is TGCAGCGTTGAGCGGACGGCATTAGGCGGCAAGGGTTATGGCTACACCTTC.

The chain recombines TRBV7-8 with TRBJ2-5; no clear D. Germline V gives CDR1 SGHVS, CDR2 FQNEAQ. Trimming removed 3 bases at V and 5 bases at J, with 7 bases between. The CDR3 sequence is 12 residues long. CDR3 bases: TGTGCCAGCAGCTTTGGTCCGGAGACCCAGTACTTC. It codes for CASSFGPETQYF.

V gene TRBV7-9 combines with J gene TRBJ1-3; a possible D gene is TRBD1 (6 bases). The germline gives CDR1 SEHNR, CDR2 FQNEAQ (reference sequence). CDR3 length: 16 amino acids. The V gene lost 4 bases and the J gene lost 1 base, with 14 bases spanning the gap. As DNA, the CDR3 is TGTGCCAGCAGCTCATGGGACACCGAGTCTGGAAACACCATATATTTT. Its protein product is CASSSWDTESGNTIYF.

The count of this clone is one. The CDR3 here is CASSSRAYQETQYF. CDR3 sequence (DNA): TGTGCCAGCAGTTCCAGGGCGTACCAAGAGACCCAGTACTTC. The rearrangement uses TRBV6-1 and TRBJ2-5, with a tentative D call TRBD1 (5 bases). V shed 5 bases and J shed 0 bases, with 10 bases lying between them. This CDR3 comprises 14 residues. Germline V lookup: CDR1 MNHNS, CDR2 SASEGT.

The V gene is TRBV7-2, the J gene TRBJ2-2, with D perhaps matching TRBD2 (6 bases). The V gene's germline CDR1 is SGHTA and CDR2 FQGNSA. V lost 1 base and J lost 1, with 10 bases in between. The CDR3 spans 16 residues. The CDR3 region has the DNA TGTGCCAGCAGCTTAGTCCGGGACTTGAACACCGGGGAGCTGTTTTTT. As protein: CASSLVRDLNTGELFF.

This clone has only a few counts. The chain carries TRBV19 and TRBJ1-4; TRBD1 aligns across 9 bases. The V gene end was trimmed by 8 bases and the J gene end by 8 bases; junction bases not matched to a gene: 6. The V gene's germline CDR1 is LNHDA and CDR2 SQIVND (reference sequence). This CDR3 contains 13 residues. CDR3 in DNA: TGTGCCAGTGGGGACAGGGCATGGGAAAAACTGTTTTTT. This sequence encodes CASGDRAWEKLFF. Using reference TRBV19 and TRBJ1-4 for the parts outside the CDR3, the full variable domain is DGGITQSPKYLFRKEGQNVTLSCEQNLNHDAMYWYRQDPGQGLRLIYYSQIVNDFQKGDIAEGYSVSREKKESFPLTVTSAQKNPTAFYLCASGDRAWEKLFFGSGTQLSVL.